This record looks at one TCR beta chain sequence and its context. V lost 5 bases to trimming and J lost 0 bases, with 23 bases between them. CDR3 length: 19 residues. The germline gives CDR1 GTSNPN, CDR2 SVGIG (reference sequence). As processed by the authors: Amplification with reference gene primers provided the estimates of nucleated cell counts. Only in-frame clones appear in the TCRdb table, and some are missing; sequencing was by immunoSEQ multiplex PCR. The V and J calls and clone size come from that table; D and trimming were worked out from the DNA. The profile shows some 210,000 clones, around nine tenths of them singletons. This record comes from a study of blood T cell repertoires in COVID-19. Study at large: Collection of acute and convalescent COVID-19 samples took place in the United States, Italy and Spain. T cells, B-cell-depleted T cells, or PBMCs provided the cDNA or gDNA that served as material.

Patients from Seattle were sampled longitudinally, starting during active infection. What was sequenced was peripheral blood. The chain is built from TRBV30 and TRBJ2-6; TRBD1 might be the D (5 bases). The sequence derives from a man in his fifties or sixties with COVID-19, enrolled during active disease. CDR3 loop: CAWGPYTGRATSGANVLTF. Written as DNA, the CDR3 is TGTGCCTGGGGTCCTTACACAGGCAGAGCAACCTCTGGGGCCAACGTCCTGACTTTC. Looking up the rest from reference TRBV30 and TRBJ2-6 gives the full variable domain: SQTIHQWPATLVQPVGSPLSLECTVEGTSNPNLYWYRQAAGRGLQLLFYSVGIGQISSEVPQNLSASRPQDRQFILSSKKLLLSDSGFYLCAWGPYTGRATSGANVLTFGAGSRLTVL.